The following is a T cell receptor (beta chain) sequence with its context. The antigen is unknown. This CDR3 spans 15 amino acids. Trimming cost V 7 bases and J 2 bases, with 16 bases left between them. Germline loops: CDR1 SGDLS, CDR2 YYNGEE. These data belong to a study of T cell responses to AZD1222 COVID-19 vaccine. Study conclusions and caveats: Donors skewed white British and female; clonal diversity was possibly underestimated. Samples come after the peak T cell response, not at day 14.

Profiling relied on immunoSEQ multiplex PCR, and the TCRdb table lists in-frame clones only, not all of them. The table includes over 90,000 clones, 90% detected once. This chain links TRBV9 with TRBJ1-5; D remains ambiguous. Material: peripheral blood, obtained on day 0 of AZD1222 vaccination. This TCR was recovered from an adult in good health. The CDR3 spells CASGLGADGNQPQHF. The DNA of the CDR3 is TGTGCCAGCGGGTTGGGAGCTGACGGCAATCAGCCCCAGCATTTT.